A selection of T cell receptor beta chains follows, all from one sample in a study of blood T cell repertoires in COVID-19. The protocol was immunoSEQ multiplex PCR, while the TCRdb copy is restricted to in-frame clones and leaves out a portion. The repertoire has roughly 320,000 clones, over 90% of them found once; the top ten carry 3% to 5%. Sequenced input: PBMCs or T cells enriched from blood (not recorded which). Source of these receptors: a woman in her twenties or thirties who had been exposed to COVID-19. Each CDR3 is given with its conserved first and last residue. Fields, in order: V gene, J gene, clone size, D gene, CDR3 DNA, CDR3 protein. D genes are given only for firm matches. A clone size is listed for some rows: how often the clone was seen (once, few, many), or a class if it is expanded.

TRBV19	TRBJ2-5	.	TRBD1	TGTGCCAGTAAGCAGGGACAGGGTGGCGAGACCCAGTACTTC	CASKQGQGGETQYF
TRBV6-5	TRBJ1-2	.	.	TGTGCCAGCAGTTTCTTCGGGGGGAACGACGGCTACACCTTC	CASSFFGGNDGYTF
TRBV4-2	TRBJ1-1	.	TRBD1	TGTGCCAGCAGCCAAGATAAGGGGGCAGGCCCCTTTTCTGAAGCTTTCTTT	CASSQDKGAGPFSEAFF
TRBV7-9	TRBJ1-1	.	.	TGTGCCAGCAGCCCCGCCGCGGGGGGAGGCAGAGAAGCTTTCTTT	CASSPAAGGGREAFF
TRBV5-1	TRBJ2-1	once	.	TGCGCCAGCAGCCTCGGGTCGTACAATGAGCAGTTCTTC	CASSLGSYNEQFF
TRBV7-3	TRBJ1-2	.	TRBD1	TGTGCCAGCAGTCCCGGGACAGGGATCTATGGCTACACCTTC	CASSPGTGIYGYTF
TRBV5-4	TRBJ2-3	.	TRBD2	TGTGCCAGCACCCCCCCCTCGGGACTAGCGGGGGGGAGCACAGATACGCAGTATTTT	CASTPPSGLAGGSTDTQYF
TRBV2	TRBJ1-2	.	TRBD1	TGTGCCAGCACCCTACAGGGGATTGGTGGCTACACCTTC	CASTLQGIGGYTF
TRBV2	TRBJ1-2	.	.	TGTGCCAGCCTACAGGGCTTGAGGGGCTATGGCTACACCTTC	CASLQGLRGYGYTF
TRBV20-1	TRBJ2-7	.	.	TGCAGTCCTTATAATCACGAGCAGTACTTC	CSPYNHEQYF
TRBV7-3	TRBJ1-2	.	.	TGTGCCAGCAGCCCCCAGGGAGGCCTCTATGGCTACACCTTC	CASSPQGGLYGYTF
TRBV2	TRBJ2-3	.	TRBD1	TGTGCCAGCAGTGGGGACAGAAGCACAGATACGCAGTATTTT	CASSGDRSTDTQYF
TRBV18	TRBJ1-5	.	.	TGTGCCAGCTTTGCAGGGGTGAATCAGCCCCAGCATTTT	CASFAGVNQPQHF
TRBV5-4	TRBJ1-3	once	.	TGTGCCAGCAGCTCTCGACAGGATTACTCTGGAAACACCATATATTTT	CASSSRQDYSGNTIYF
TRBV20-1	TRBJ2-5	.	.	TGCAGTGCGGCGGCAGAGACCCAGTACTTC	CSAAAETQYF
TRBV9	TRBJ1-6	.	TRBD1	TGTGCCAGCAGCCCGACCCCACCGGGACAGGGGGCTTCACCCCTCCACTTT	CASSPTPPGQGASPLHF
TRBV9	TRBJ1-2	.	.	TGTGCCAGCAGCGTAGCTCCGGACAAAAGAGGTTACACCTTC	CASSVAPDKRGYTF
TRBV30	TRBJ1-2	.	.	TGTGCCTGGAGTGTAGGGGTCTATGGCTACACCTTC	CAWSVGVYGYTF
TRBV5-1	TRBJ1-1	.	.	TGCGCCAGCAGCTTGGTGCTGAGCACTGAAGCTTTCTTT	CASSLVLSTEAFF
TRBV7-6	TRBJ2-5	many	TRBD2	TGTGCCAGCAGCTCTCACGCAACTATAGCGGGGGATCAAGAGACCCAGTACTTC	CASSSHATIAGDQETQYF
TRBV4-3	TRBJ2-1	.	TRBD1	TGCGCCAGCAGCCAAGAACGACAGGGTAGGCATGAGCAGTTCTTC	CASSQERQGRHEQFF
TRBV7-9	TRBJ2-5	.	TRBD1	TGTGCCAGCAGGACACAGGGGGCGCGAGGAGAGACCCAGTACTTC	CASRTQGARGETQYF
TRBV5-1	TRBJ2-3	.	TRBD2	TGCGCCACCCGGGGGGGCTCTAGCACAGATACGCAGTATTTT	CATRGGSSTDTQYF
TRBV19	TRBJ2-1	.	TRBD2	TGTGCCAGTAAATCGGGCTTAGCGGGGGGCTATGAGCAGTTCTTC	CASKSGLAGGYEQFF
TRBV5-6	TRBJ1-2	.	.	TGTGCCAGCAGTGGCGGTCGGGGGGCGCGAGGCTACACCTTC	CASSGGRGARGYTF
TRBV19	TRBJ1-2	.	TRBD1	TGTGCCAGTAGGCTGGGACAGGTCTATGGCTACACCTTC	CASRLGQVYGYTF
TRBV20-1	TRBJ2-1	.	TRBD2	TGCAGTGCTAGTGGACTAGCGGAGCAGTTCTTC	CSASGLAEQFF